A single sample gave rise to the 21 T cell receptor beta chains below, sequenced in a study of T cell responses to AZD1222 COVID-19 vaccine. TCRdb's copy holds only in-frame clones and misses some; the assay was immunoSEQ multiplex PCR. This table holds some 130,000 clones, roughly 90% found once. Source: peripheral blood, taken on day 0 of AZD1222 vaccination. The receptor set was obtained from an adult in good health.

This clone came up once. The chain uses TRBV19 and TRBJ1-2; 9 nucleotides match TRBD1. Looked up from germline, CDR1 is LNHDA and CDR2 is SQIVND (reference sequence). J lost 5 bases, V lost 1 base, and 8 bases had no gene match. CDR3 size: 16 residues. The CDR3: CASSIAGQGTLYGYTF. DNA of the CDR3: TGTGCCAGTAGTATAGCCGGACAGGGGACCCTTTATGGCTACACCTTC.

The CDR3 loop is CASSRISGKETQYF. CDR3 bases: TGCGCCAGCAGCCGAATTAGCGGGAAAGAGACCCAGTACTTC. The chain links TRBV5-1 to TRBJ2-5; 8 bases line up with TRBD2. The CDR3 runs to 14 residues. Losses at the gene ends were 4 bases for V and 3 bases for J; bases not matched to a gene: 5. Germline lookup yields CDR1 SGHRS and CDR2 YFSETQ.

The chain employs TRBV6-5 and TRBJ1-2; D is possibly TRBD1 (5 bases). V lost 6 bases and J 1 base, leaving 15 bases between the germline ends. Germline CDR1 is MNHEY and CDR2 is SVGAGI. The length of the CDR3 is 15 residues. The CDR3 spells CASRPNEDSNYGYTF. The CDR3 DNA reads TGTGCCAGCAGACCCAACGAAGACAGTAACTATGGCTACACCTTC.

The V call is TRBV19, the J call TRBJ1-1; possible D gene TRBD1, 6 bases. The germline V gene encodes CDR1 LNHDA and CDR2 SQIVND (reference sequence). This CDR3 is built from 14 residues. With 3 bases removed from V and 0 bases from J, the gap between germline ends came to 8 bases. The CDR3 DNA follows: TGTGCCAGTAGTATGGGGGCGATGAACACTGAAGCTTTCTTT. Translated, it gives CASSMGAMNTEAFF.

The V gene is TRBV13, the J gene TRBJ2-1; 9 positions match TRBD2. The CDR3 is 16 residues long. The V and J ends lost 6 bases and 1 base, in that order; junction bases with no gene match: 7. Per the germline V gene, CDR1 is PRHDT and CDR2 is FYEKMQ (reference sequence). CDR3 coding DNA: TGTGCCAGCAGGCGGGGGGGCCACCTTTCCTACAATGAGCAGTTCTTC. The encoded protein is CASRRGGHLSYNEQFF.

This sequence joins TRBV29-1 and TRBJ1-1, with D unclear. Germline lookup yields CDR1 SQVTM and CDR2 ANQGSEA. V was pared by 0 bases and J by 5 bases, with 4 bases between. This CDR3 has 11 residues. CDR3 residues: CSVEEGTEAFF. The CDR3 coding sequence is TGCAGCGTTGAAGAGGGGACTGAAGCTTTCTTT.

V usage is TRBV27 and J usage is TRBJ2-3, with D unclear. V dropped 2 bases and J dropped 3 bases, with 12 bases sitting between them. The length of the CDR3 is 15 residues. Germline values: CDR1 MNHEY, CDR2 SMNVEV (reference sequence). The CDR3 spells CASSLVGGLTDTQYF. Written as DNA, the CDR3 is TGTGCCAGCAGTTTAGTGGGTGGGCTGACAGATACGCAGTATTTT.

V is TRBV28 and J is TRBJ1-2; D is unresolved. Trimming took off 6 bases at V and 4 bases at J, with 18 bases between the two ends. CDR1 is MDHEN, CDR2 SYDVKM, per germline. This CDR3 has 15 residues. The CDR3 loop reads CASSEPKATSYGYTF. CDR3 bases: TGTGCCAGCAGCGAACCCAAGGCAACCAGCTATGGCTACACCTTC.

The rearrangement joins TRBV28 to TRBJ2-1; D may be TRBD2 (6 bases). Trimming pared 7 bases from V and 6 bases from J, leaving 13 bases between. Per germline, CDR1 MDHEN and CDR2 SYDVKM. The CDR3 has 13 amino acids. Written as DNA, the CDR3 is TGTGCCAGCACCGTTGGACTAACCAATGAGCAGTTCTTC. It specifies CASTVGLTNEQFF.

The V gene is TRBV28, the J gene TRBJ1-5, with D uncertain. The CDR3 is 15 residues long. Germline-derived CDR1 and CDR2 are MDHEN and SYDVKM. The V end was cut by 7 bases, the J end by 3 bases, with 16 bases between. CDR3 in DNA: TGTGCCAGCACCCGGGCGTGGCAGTTCAATCAGCCCCAGCATTTT. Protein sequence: CASTRAWQFNQPQHF. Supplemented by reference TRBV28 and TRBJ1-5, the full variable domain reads DVKVTQSSRYLVKRTGEKVFLECVQDMDHENMFWYRQDPGLGLRLIYFSYDVKMKEKGDIPEGYSVSREKKERFSLILESASTNQTSMYLCASTRAWQFNQPQHFGDGTRLSIL.

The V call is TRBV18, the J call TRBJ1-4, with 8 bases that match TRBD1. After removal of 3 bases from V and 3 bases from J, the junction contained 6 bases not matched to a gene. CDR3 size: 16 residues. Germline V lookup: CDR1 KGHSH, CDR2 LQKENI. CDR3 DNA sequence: TGTGCCAGCTCACCCGCGGACAGGGCGGCTAATGAAAAACTGTTTTTT. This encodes CASSPADRAANEKLFF.

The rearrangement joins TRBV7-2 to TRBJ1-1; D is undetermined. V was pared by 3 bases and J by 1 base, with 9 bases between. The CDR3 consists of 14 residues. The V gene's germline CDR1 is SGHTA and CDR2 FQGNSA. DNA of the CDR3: TGTGCCAGCAGCTTTCACCCGAGGAACACTGAAGCTTTCTTT. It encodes CASSFHPRNTEAFF.

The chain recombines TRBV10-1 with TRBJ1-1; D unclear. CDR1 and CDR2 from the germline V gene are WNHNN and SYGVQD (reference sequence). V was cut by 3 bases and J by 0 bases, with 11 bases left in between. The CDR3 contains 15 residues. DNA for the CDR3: TGCGCCAGCAGTGAATCAGTGGAAATGAACACTGAAGCTTTCTTT. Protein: CASSESVEMNTEAFF.

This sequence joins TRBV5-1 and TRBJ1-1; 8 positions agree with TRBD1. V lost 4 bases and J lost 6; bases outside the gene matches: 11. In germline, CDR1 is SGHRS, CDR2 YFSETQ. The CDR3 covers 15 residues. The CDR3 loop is CASSEQQGEFAEAFF. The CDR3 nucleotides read TGCGCCAGCAGCGAACAACAGGGGGAGTTCGCTGAAGCTTTCTTT. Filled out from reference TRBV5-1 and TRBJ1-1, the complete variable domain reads KAGVTQTPRYLIKTRGQQVTLSCSPISGHRSVSWYQQTPGQGLQFLFEYFSETQRNKGNFPGRFSGRQFSNSRSEMNVSTLELGDSALYLCASSEQQGEFAEAFFGQGTRLTVV.

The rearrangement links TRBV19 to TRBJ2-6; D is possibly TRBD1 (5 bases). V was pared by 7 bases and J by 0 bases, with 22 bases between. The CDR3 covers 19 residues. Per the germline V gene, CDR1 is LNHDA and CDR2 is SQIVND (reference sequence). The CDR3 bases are TGTGCCAGTACCATGATTAGAGTCCAGGGCAGCTCTGGGGCCAACGTCCTGACTTTC. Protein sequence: CASTMIRVQGSSGANVLTF.

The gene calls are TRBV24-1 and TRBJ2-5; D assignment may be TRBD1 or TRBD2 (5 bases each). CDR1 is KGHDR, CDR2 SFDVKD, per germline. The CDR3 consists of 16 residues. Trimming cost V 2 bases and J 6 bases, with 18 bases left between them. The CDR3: CATSDSSREGGKTQYF. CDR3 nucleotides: TGTGCCACCAGTGATTCTAGCAGGGAAGGTGGGAAGACCCAGTACTTC.

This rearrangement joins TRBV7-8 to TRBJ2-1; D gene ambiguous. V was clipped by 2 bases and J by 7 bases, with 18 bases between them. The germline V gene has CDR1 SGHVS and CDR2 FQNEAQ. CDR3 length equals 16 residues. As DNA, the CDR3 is TGTGCCAGCAGCTTAAGTCTCGAGGCGTACGGGAATGAGCAGTTCTTC. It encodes CASSLSLEAYGNEQFF. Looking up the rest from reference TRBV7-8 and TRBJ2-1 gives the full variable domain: GAGVSQSPRYKVAKRGQDVALRCDPISGHVSLFWYQQALGQGPEFLTYFQNEAQLDKSGLPSDRFFAERPEGSVSTLKIQRTQQEDSAVYLCASSLSLEAYGNEQFFGPGTRLTVL.

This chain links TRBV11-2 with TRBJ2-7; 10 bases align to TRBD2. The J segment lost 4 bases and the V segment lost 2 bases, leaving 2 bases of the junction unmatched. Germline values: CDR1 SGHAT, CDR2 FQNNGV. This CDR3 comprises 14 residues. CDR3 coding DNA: TGTGCCAGCAGCTTATCTAGCGGGAGTTACGAGCAGTACTTC. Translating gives CASSLSSGSYEQYF.

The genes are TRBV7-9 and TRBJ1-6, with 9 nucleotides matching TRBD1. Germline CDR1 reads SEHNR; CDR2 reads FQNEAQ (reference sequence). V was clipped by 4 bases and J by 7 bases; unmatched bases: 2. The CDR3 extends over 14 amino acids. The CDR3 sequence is CASSSGQGNSPLHF. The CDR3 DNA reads TGTGCCAGCAGCTCGGGACAGGGAAATTCACCCCTCCACTTT.

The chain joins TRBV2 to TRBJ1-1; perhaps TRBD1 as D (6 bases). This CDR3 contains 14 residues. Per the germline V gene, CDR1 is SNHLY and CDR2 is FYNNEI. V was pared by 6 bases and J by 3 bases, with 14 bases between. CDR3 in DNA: TGTGCCAGCAGCCAGGGGTTCACGGACACTGAAGCTTTCTTT. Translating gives CASSQGFTDTEAFF. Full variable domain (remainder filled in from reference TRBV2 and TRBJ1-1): EPEVTQTPSHQVTQMGQEVILRCVPISNHLYFYWYRQILGQKVEFLVSFYNNEISEKSEIFDDQFSVERPDGSNFTLKIRSTKLEDSAMYFCASSQGFTDTEAFFGQGTRLTVV.

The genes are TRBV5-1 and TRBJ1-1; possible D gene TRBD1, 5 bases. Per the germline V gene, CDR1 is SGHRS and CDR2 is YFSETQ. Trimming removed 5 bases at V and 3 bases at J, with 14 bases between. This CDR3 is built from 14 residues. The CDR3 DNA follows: TGCGCCAGCAGTAGTGGCTTGGGGCACACTGAAGCTTTCTTT. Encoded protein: CASSSGLGHTEAFF.